What follows describes a single T cell receptor beta chain. This CDR3 region has 15 residues. J lost 1 base, V lost 3 bases, and 4 bases had no gene match. This sample was taken from a study of blood T cells in healthy people across ages. Then a second PCR, running roughly 7 to 12 cycles, was carried out with a sample-barcoded 5' primer and a J-beta primer mix. TCRdb ran MiXCR on the 5' RACE reads and lists one entry per CDR3 protein. The sample carries about 680,000 distinct CDR3 sequences, approximately 50% recorded once. The sequenced sample consisted of blood. The receptor's source is an older woman in good health. V usage is TRBV12-3 or TRBV12-4 and J usage is TRBJ2-3; 7 nucleotides align to TRBD2. The CDR3 region is CASSFYTSGTDTQYF. CDR3 DNA: TGTGCCAGCAGTTTTTATACTAGCGGCACAGATACGCAGTATTTT.